The clone carrying this T cell receptor (beta chain) was detected a few times. Its specificity is unknown. The sample belongs to a study of identical twins. Broader study findings: Beta out-of-frame twin sharing showed a weaker excess. Out-of-frame sharing of TCR alpha in monozygotic twins was underestimated by models. Cord blood beta clonotypes that were abundant carried fewer insertions, and memory repertoires showed no such trend.

cDNA molecules carried unique molecular identifiers, and template switching added a universal primer site. In TCRdb, the 5' RACE reads were re-called with MiXCR into one record per CDR3 protein. The data contain about 520,000 distinct CDR3 sequences, 20% to 25% of them singletons. These records were also assigned to another study, of T cells expressing NK-cell markers.

The receptor's source is a woman under 30 in good health. Source material: CD4+ T cells sorted from blood.

In DNA form, the CDR3 reads TGTGCCAGCAGCCCCCGGCTATTGTCTACGATAACCGGGGAGCTGTTTTTT. Amino acid sequence: CASSPRLLSTITGELFF. V gene TRBV7-9 combines with J gene TRBJ2-2, with D hard to call. This CDR3 has 17 amino acids. The germline gives CDR1 SEHNR, CDR2 FQNEAQ (reference sequence). Trimming took off 5 bases at V and 5 bases at J, with 21 bases between the two ends.